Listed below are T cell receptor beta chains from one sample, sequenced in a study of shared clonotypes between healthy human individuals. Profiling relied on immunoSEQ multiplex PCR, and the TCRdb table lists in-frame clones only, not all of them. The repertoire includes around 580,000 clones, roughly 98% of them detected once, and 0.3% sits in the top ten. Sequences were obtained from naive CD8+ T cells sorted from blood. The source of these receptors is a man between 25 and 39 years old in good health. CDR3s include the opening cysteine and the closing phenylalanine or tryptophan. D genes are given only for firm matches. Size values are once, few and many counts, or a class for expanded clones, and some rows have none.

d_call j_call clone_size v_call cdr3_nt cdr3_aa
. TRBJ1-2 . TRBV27 TGTGCCAGCAGTTTCGGCAGGGGCTATGGCTACACCTTC CASSFGRGYGYTF
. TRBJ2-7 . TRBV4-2 TGTGCCAGCAGCCAAAGACCGGACGAGTCCTACGAGCAGTACTTC CASSQRPDESYEQYF
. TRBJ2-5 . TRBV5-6 TGTGCCAGCAGCTTGGGACAGAAAGAGACCCAGTACTTC CASSLGQKETQYF
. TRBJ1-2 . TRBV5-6 TGTGCCAGCAGCTTGGTTACGGGAACATTGTCTGGCTACACCTTC CASSLVTGTLSGYTF
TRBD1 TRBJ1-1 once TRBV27 TGTGCCAGCACTCACAGGGGGATGAACACTGAAGCTTTCTTT CASTHRGMNTEAFF
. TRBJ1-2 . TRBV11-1 TGTGCCAGCAGCTTATTCGGCGGGATGGAGAAGGATGGCTACACCTTC CASSLFGGMEKDGYTF
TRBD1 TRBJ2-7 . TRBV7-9 TGTGCCAGCAGCTCCCCGACAGGGTGGCGCCGCTACGAGCAGTACTTC CASSSPTGWRRYEQYF
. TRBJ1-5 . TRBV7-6 TGTGCCAGCAGCTTAGAGACCGGGGCAAAGCCCCAGCATTTT CASSLETGAKPQHF
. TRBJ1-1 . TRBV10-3 TGTGCCATCAGTGAGTCGATTCAGGTGAACACTGAAGCTTTCTTT CAISESIQVNTEAFF
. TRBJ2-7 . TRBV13 TGTGCCAGCAGCGGAGGACTAAGCTCCTACGAGCAGTACTTC CASSGGLSSYEQYF
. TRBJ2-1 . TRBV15 TGTGCCACCAGCTCTCGCGGTACCTACAATGAGCAGTTCTTC CATSSRGTYNEQFF
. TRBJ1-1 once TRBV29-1 TGCAGCGTGGTACGAGGTACTGAAGCTTTCTTT CSVVRGTEAFF
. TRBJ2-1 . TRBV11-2 TGTGCCAGCAGCTTAGAACTTACGAATAATGAGCAGTTCTTC CASSLELTNNEQFF
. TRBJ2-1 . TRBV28 TGTGCCAGCAGTCCCTTAGCTGCGACGCTGTTCACCTACAATGAGCAGTTCTTC CASSPLAATLFTYNEQFF
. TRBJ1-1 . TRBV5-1 TGCGCCAGCAGCTTGGTCGTTAGCAGCGAGGGGACTGAAGCTTTCTTT CASSLVVSSEGTEAFF
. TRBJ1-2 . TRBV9 TGTGCCAGCAGCGCATCCAGTGGAACGTATGGCTACACCTTC CASSASSGTYGYTF
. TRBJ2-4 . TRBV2 TGTGCCATCCGGGGGGCCCTAGACATTCAGTACTTC CAIRGALDIQYF
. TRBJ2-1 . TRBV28 TGTGCCAGCAGTTTCGACCGGAATGAGCAGTTCTTC CASSFDRNEQFF
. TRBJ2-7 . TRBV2 TGTGCCAGCAGTGAGAACAGGGAACCACACTACGAGCAGTACTTC CASSENREPHYEQYF
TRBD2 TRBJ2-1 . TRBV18 TGTGCCAGCTCACGGGGAGGGCCCTCGATGGATAATGAGCAGTTCTTC CASSRGGPSMDNEQFF
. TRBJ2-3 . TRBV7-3 TGTGCCAGCAGCTCGGGCGGCTCGGATACGCAGTATTTT CASSSGGSDTQYF
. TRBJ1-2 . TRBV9 TGTGCCAGCAGCGTAGACGGGGACAAAGTTGCATTC CASSVDGDKVAF
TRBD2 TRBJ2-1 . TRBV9 TGTGCCAGCAGCGTAGACGCCGTGAGACTAGCGGACTCCTACAATGAGCAGTTCTTC CASSVDAVRLADSYNEQFF
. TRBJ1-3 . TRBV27 TGTGCCAGCAGTCCCGACAGTCCCAGCTCTGGAAACACCATATATTTT CASSPDSPSSGNTIYF
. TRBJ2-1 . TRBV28 TGTGCCAGCCGAAGTGAGGCTAGCAATCTCCACAATGAGCAGTTCTTC CASRSEASNLHNEQFF
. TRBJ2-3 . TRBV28 TGTGCCAGCACCATATCAGGCCTCACAGATACGCAGTATTTT CASTISGLTDTQYF
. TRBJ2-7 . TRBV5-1 TGCGCCAGCAGCTCGGATAGGGGTTACGAGCAGTACTTC CASSSDRGYEQYF
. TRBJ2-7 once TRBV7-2 TGTGCCAGCAGCTCCCAGGTATTCTCCGAGCAGTACTTC CASSSQVFSEQYF
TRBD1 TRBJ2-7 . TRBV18 TGTGCCAGCTCACCGGTGGGACAGGGAACCTACGAGCAGTACTTC CASSPVGQGTYEQYF
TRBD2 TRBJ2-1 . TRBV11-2 TGTGCCAGCAGCCCCAGGACTAGCGGGAGAGTGGATGAGCAGTTCTTC CASSPRTSGRVDEQFF
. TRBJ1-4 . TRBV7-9 TGTGCCAGCAGCTCCTCAACAGTCGCAACTAATGAAAAACTGTTTTTT CASSSSTVATNEKLFF
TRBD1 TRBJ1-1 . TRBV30 TGTGCCTGGAGTGTATTTCCACAGGGGGCAAATGAAGCTTTCTTT CAWSVFPQGANEAFF
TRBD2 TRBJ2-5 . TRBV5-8 TGTGCCAGCAGCTTCCCGCGGGAGTGGCCCGAGACCCAGTACTTC CASSFPREWPETQYF
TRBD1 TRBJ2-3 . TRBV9 TGTGCCAGCAGCACCGGACAGGCGGGTAGCACAGATACGCAGTATTTT CASSTGQAGSTDTQYF
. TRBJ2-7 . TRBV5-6 TGTGCCAGCAGCTTTGGGACACTAGAGCAGTACTTC CASSFGTLEQYF
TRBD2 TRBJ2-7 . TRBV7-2 TGTGCCAGCAGCCCCGCGGGGCGGGAGGGCCTTCGAGAGCAGTACTTC CASSPAGREGLREQYF
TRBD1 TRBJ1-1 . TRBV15 TGTGCCACCAGAGGGACAGGGAGGGACACTGAAGCTTTCTTT CATRGTGRDTEAFF
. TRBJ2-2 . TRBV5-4 TGTGCCAGCAGTTTTGGGGTCGGGAGTACGCCCGGGGAGCTGTTTTTT CASSFGVGSTPGELFF
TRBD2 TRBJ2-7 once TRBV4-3 TGCGCCAGCAGCCAAGAGGGAGGGCTGAACGAGCAGTACTTC CASSQEGGLNEQYF
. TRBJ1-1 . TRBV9 TGTGCCAGCAGCGTAGGTCTGGGGAACACTGAAGCTTTCTTT CASSVGLGNTEAFF
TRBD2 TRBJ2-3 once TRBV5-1 TGCGCCAGCAGCTTGGCCGTGGGGAGGGTTACGGATACGCAGTATTTT CASSLAVGRVTDTQYF
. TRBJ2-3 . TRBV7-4 TGTGCCAGCAGCCCGCCGGATGGGGGAGCTAGCACAGATACGCAGTATTTT CASSPPDGGASTDTQYF
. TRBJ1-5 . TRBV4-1 TGCGCCAGCAGCCAAGTCGAGCAGAATAGCAATCAGCCCCAGCATTTT CASSQVEQNSNQPQHF
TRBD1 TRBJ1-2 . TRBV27 TGTGCCAGCACGGACAGGGGGATAGATGGCTACACCTTC CASTDRGIDGYTF
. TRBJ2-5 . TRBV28 TGTGCCAGCAGGTTGGGGCAACTGATTCAAGAGACCCAGTACTTC CASRLGQLIQETQYF